The 10 T cell receptor beta chains below all came from one sample that was sequenced in a study of PD-1 blockade in classical Hodgkin lymphoma. Autologous stem cell transplantation was followed by relapse in every patient, and brentuximab vedotin exposure varied. Here immunoSEQ multiplex PCR was the method, and the copy in TCRdb shows in-frame clones only, minus some. The sample has about 58,000 clones; 91% are singletons. Specimen: peripheral blood mononuclear cells (PBMCs), collected before the second cycle of nivolumab. These receptors all stem from a human donor with classical Hodgkin lymphoma.

For the CDR3, the DNA is TGTGCCAGCAGCGTAGAGGTTAGTCCCTACGAGCAGTACTTC. Its translation is CASSVEVSPYEQYF. This sequence joins TRBV9 and TRBJ2-7, with D uncertain. Germline CDR1 reads SGDLS; CDR2 reads YYNGEE. The ends were cut back, 0 bases at V and 2 bases at J, with 9 bases in the middle. The CDR3 is made up of 14 amino acids.

The chain links TRBV6-1 to TRBJ1-5; D remains ambiguous. Trimming removed 2 bases from V and 0 bases from J, with 11 bases in between. The V gene's germline CDR1 is MNHNS and CDR2 SASEGT. CDR3 size: 16 residues. CDR3 region: CASSESGIYSNQPQHF. CDR3 nucleotide sequence: TGTGCCAGCAGTGAATCGGGGATTTATAGCAATCAGCCCCAGCATTTT.

The rearrangement uses TRBV19 and TRBJ1-1; tentatively, D is TRBD1 (6 bases). Germline values: CDR1 LNHDA, CDR2 SQIVND (reference sequence). V was cut by 5 bases and J by 4 bases, with 32 bases left in between. This CDR3 has 20 amino acids. The CDR3 DNA reads as TGTGCCAGTAGTCCTCTGTGGGGACATGGGGGATTAACGGGTACCACTGAAGCTTTCTTT. It translates to CASSPLWGHGGLTGTTEAFF.

The chain couples TRBV27 to TRBJ1-5; D is perhaps TRBD1 (6 bases). Trimming removed 3 bases from V and 0 bases from J, with 6 bases in between. CDR3 size: 14 residues. Germline V gene sequence: CDR1 MNHEY, CDR2 SMNVEV (reference sequence). The DNA for the CDR3 is TGTGCCAGCAGTTTGGGGGCTAGCAATCAGCCCCAGCATTTT. Amino acids: CASSLGASNQPQHF.

By share of the sample, this clone is medium-sized. V gene TRBV27 combines with J gene TRBJ2-2, with D uncertain. Germline V gene sequence: CDR1 MNHEY, CDR2 SMNVEV (reference sequence). CDR3 size: 13 residues. The germline V and J ends were trimmed by 2 bases and 4 bases, with 5 bases remaining between them. The CDR3: CASSLIFTGELFF. In nucleotides, the CDR3 is TGTGCCAGCAGTTTAATCTTCACCGGGGAGCTGTTTTTT.

The chain links TRBV2 to TRBJ2-7, with 10 bases lining up with TRBD2. CDR3 size: 14 residues. J was trimmed by 4 bases and V by 6 bases; bases with no gene match: 6. Germline V CDR1 and CDR2: SNHLY, FYNNEI. The CDR3 DNA follows: TGTGCCAGCAGAGAGAGCGGGGGGGAGTACGAGCAGTACTTC. Amino acid sequence: CASRESGGEYEQYF.

This rearrangement joins TRBV4-1 to TRBJ2-5, with 8 nucleotides matching TRBD2. This CDR3 has 17 amino acids. Trimming took 3 bases from V and 1 from J; bases not matched to a gene: 10. Germline CDR1 reads MGHRA; CDR2 reads YSYEKL. The CDR3, as DNA: TGCGCCAGCAGCCAGGGGACTAGGACCGACGCCCAAGAGACCCAGTACTTC. The encoded protein is CASSQGTRTDAQETQYF.

This clone was counted once. V and J are TRBV6-4 and TRBJ2-3; weak D call: TRBD2 (6 bases). The V gene lost 8 bases and the J gene lost 6 bases, with 18 bases spanning the gap. The CDR3 consists of 14 residues. Germline V lookup: CDR1 MRHNA, CDR2 SNTAGT. The CDR3 loop is CASARLSTSDTQYF. The CDR3 DNA is TGTGCCAGCGCGAGACTATCGACTAGTGATACGCAGTATTTT.

The rearrangement links TRBV19 to TRBJ2-1; 13 bases match TRBD2. Trimming at V came to 5 bases and at J to 6 bases, leaving 19 bases not matched to a gene. Germline V gives CDR1 LNHDA, CDR2 SQIVND (reference sequence). This CDR3 is built from 20 residues. The CDR3 region is CASSRTSGRARARSGNEQFF. In DNA form, the CDR3 reads TGTGCCAGTAGTCGCACTAGCGGGAGGGCTAGGGCCCGATCCGGCAATGAGCAGTTCTTC.

Here the CDR3 DNA reads TGTGCCAGCAGCTTATACACGGGACCGGACTCTGGAAACACCATATATTTT. As protein: CASSLYTGPDSGNTIYF. The chain joins TRBV7-2 to TRBJ1-3, with a weak D call TRBD1 (5 bases). Trimming removed 2 bases at V and 0 bases at J, with 14 bases between. This CDR3 has 17 amino acids. Germline assignment: CDR1 SGHTA and CDR2 FQGNSA.